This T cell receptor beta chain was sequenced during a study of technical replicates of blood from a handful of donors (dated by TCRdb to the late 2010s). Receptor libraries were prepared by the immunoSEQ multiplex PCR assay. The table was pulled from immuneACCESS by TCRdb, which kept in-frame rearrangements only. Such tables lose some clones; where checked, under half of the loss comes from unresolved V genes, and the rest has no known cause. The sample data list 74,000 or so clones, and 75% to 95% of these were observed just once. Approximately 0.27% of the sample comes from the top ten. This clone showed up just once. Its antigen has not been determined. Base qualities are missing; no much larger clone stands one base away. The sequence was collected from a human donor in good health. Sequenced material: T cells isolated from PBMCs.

The nucleotides read TGTGCCAGCAGTTACTCACCAGGGGGTGAAAAACTGTTTTTT. It is translated as CASSYSPGGEKLFF. The chain uses TRBV6-5 and TRBJ1-4, with 7 bases matching TRBD1. Reading from cysteine to phenylalanine, the CDR3 counts 14 amino acids. Solely the CDR3 DNA is kept, with 42 bases framed from the first base. CDR1 and CDR2 were assigned from the germline V gene as MNHEY and SVGAGI. The junction shows trimming of 0 bases on V and 7 bases on J, and the gene matches do not reach 2 bases of it.